The sequence of this TCR beta chain was determined in a study of regulatory T cells in long-lasting Graves disease. Turning to the study itself: Antithyroid drugs had been taken by newly diagnosed Graves' patients for under 3 months.

Arm-PCR of CDR3 regions and iRepertoire HTBI primers were the basis on which TCR beta libraries were built. TCRdb re-called the multiplex PCR reads with MiXCR, one entry per CDR3 protein. The sample carries 410,000 or so distinct CDR3 sequences, about 15% recorded once. This clonotype was detected ten times or more. Germline V gene data show CDR1 as MNHEY and CDR2 as SVGEGT. CDR3 size: 12 residues. V was trimmed by 6 bases and J by 9 bases, leaving 12 bases between them. The sample's time point: newly diagnosed GD, antithyroid drugs for less than 3 months. Isolated PBMC RNA provided the starting material for the TCR library. The same sample was also used in a study of T cells in Graves' hyperthyroidism and ophthalmopathy. That work adds: First-round RT-PCR of the TCR CDR3 relied on the HTBI primer set. Ophthalmopathy onset followed model prediction by a median around 6.9 months.

Here the sequenced sample was peripheral blood mononuclear cells (PBMCs), taken at new diagnosis, from a patient treated with antithyroid drugs. The origin of this receptor is a woman aged 25 to 39 with Graves disease. The V gene is TRBV6-2 or TRBV6-3, the J gene TRBJ2-1, with D uncertain. The CDR3 spells CASSSGPGEQFF. The CDR3 DNA is TGTGCCAGCAGCTCAGGCCCGGGTGAGCAGTTCTTC.